Following are 21 T cell receptor beta chains from one sample sequenced in a study of CD8 T cells in ankylosing spondylitis. General observations from the study: A TCR beta motif of eight or nine highly homologous variants seemed to mark ankylosing spondylitis blood.

TCRdb processed the 5' RACE reads anew with MiXCR; each CDR3 protein has one entry. Here the sample spans over 600,000 distinct CDR3 sequences, roughly 19% being singletons. Their specific antigens are unknown. Material for sequencing was blood, either unsorted or a sorted T cell fraction (not recorded which). All receptors come from a male donor with ankylosing spondylitis.

This clonotype was counted ten times or more. The gene calls are TRBV5-1 and TRBJ1-5, with D tentatively TRBD1 (6 bases). V was cut by 3 bases and J by 4 bases, with 11 bases left in between. This CDR3 is built from 14 residues. CDR1 and CDR2 from the germline V gene are SGHRS and YFSETQ. The CDR3 DNA follows: TGCGCCAGCAGCTCGGGGGGGCGTAATCAGCCCCAGCATTTT. Translating gives CASSSGGRNQPQHF. The full variable domain, its missing parts supplied by reference TRBV5-1 and TRBJ1-5, is KAGVTQTPRYLIKTRGQQVTLSCSPISGHRSVSWYQQTPGQGLQFLFEYFSETQRNKGNFPGRFSGRQFSNSRSEMNVSTLELGDSALYLCASSSGGRNQPQHFGDGTRLSIL.

The rearrangement joins TRBV6-1 to TRBJ2-7; D remains unclear. The CDR3 length is 15 residues. CDR1 and CDR2 (germline): MNHNS, SASEGT. Trimming left V 0 bases short and J 0 bases short, with 9 bases between. CDR3 DNA sequence: TGTGCCAGCAGTGAAGCGAGGCAGAGCTCCTACGAGCAGTACTTC. It translates to CASSEARQSSYEQYF.

The CDR3 bases are TGTGCCAGCAGCTTACCTGGGGGGAGTCCAGATACGCAGTATTTT. This sequence encodes CASSLPGGSPDTQYF. The chain links TRBV11-2 to TRBJ2-3; possible D gene TRBD2, 6 bases. This CDR3 comprises 15 residues. Trimming removed 2 bases from V and 4 bases from J, with 13 bases in between. Germline CDR1 and CDR2: SGHAT and FQNNGV.

V and J are TRBV5-1 and TRBJ2-6; 10 bases fit TRBD1. The CDR3 spans 18 residues. Trimming cost V 0 bases and J 4 bases; bases outside gene matches: 7. CDR1 and CDR2 from the germline V gene are SGHRS and YFSETQ. The CDR3 DNA is TGCGCCAGCAGCTTGGGACAGGGGGCAGGGGACGGGGCCAACGTCCTGACTTTC. As protein: CASSLGQGAGDGANVLTF.

The J gene is TRBJ1-2, the V gene TRBV2, with D uncertain. The ends were cut back, 3 bases at V and 12 bases at J, with 14 bases in the middle. Germline loops: CDR1 SNHLY, CDR2 FYNNEI. This CDR3 is built from 12 residues. CDR3 nucleotides: TGTGCCAGCAGTGAGGGCCGAGAATCGCACACCTTC. Translating it yields CASSEGRESHTF.

The V and J genes are TRBV12-5 and TRBJ1-3; D not resolved. This CDR3 spans 13 amino acids. CDR1 is LGHNT and CDR2 is FRNRAP in the germline V gene. V shed 3 bases and J shed 7 bases, with 10 bases lying between them. The CDR3 coding sequence is TGTGCTAGTGGTTTACCTCCTCAGAACACCATATATTTT. This codes for CASGLPPQNTIYF.

V is TRBV4-1 and J is TRBJ2-7; TRBD2 matches at 12 bases. Trimming cost V 2 bases and J 4 bases; bases outside gene matches: 6. This CDR3 comprises 16 residues. Germline-derived CDR1 and CDR2 are MGHRA and YSYEKL. CDR3: CASSQRTSGTPYEQYF. The CDR3 coding sequence is TGCGCCAGCAGCCAAAGGACTAGCGGGACCCCTTACGAGCAGTACTTC.

This rearrangement joins TRBV7-2 to TRBJ2-3; perhaps TRBD1 as D (6 bases). Germline assignment: CDR1 SGHTA and CDR2 FQGNSA. The germline V and J ends were trimmed by 5 bases and 6 bases, with 9 bases remaining between them. CDR3 length: 12 residues. The CDR3 region has the DNA TGTGCCAGCAGCCCGGGACACGATACGCAGTATTTT. Protein sequence: CASSPGHDTQYF.

This clonotype showed up just a few times. V is TRBV11-2 and J is TRBJ2-7; D might be TRBD1 or TRBD2, each matching 5 bases. The V and J ends lost 1 base and 2 bases respectively, with 9 bases between them. The CDR3 consists of 14 residues. Looked up from germline, CDR1 is SGHAT and CDR2 is FQNNGV. This chain's CDR3 is CASSLVRGAYEQYF. The CDR3 region has the DNA TGTGCCAGCAGCTTAGTAAGGGGAGCCTACGAGCAGTACTTC.

There are a few counts of this clonotype. The V call is TRBV5-1, the J call TRBJ1-4; 8 bases align to TRBD1. J gave up 7 bases and V 0 bases, and 8 bases lay outside the gene matches. This CDR3 spans 16 amino acids. Germline assignment: CDR1 SGHRS and CDR2 YFSETQ. The CDR3 reads CASSLAPQGASEKLFF. The CDR3 coding sequence is TGCGCCAGCAGCTTGGCCCCCCAGGGGGCGAGTGAAAAACTGTTTTTT.

The rearrangement joins TRBV12-3 or TRBV12-4 to TRBJ1-3; D call uncertain. V was cut by 7 bases and J by 0 bases, with 13 bases left in between. The CDR3 totals 15 residues. CDR3 protein: CASTSGVASGNTIYF. CDR3 coding DNA: TGTGCCAGCACCTCGGGAGTAGCCTCTGGAAACACCATATATTTT.

In its sample, this clonotype was seen a few times. V and J are TRBV5-1 and TRBJ1-4; 8 bases are shared with TRBD1. Germline V gene sequence: CDR1 SGHRS, CDR2 YFSETQ. Losses at the gene ends were 4 bases for V and 3 bases for J; bases not matched to a gene: 11. This CDR3 region has 17 residues. The CDR3 DNA reads TGCGCCAGCAGCGCCGGAAGGACAGGGAAGCCTAATGAAAAACTGTTTTTT. Amino acid sequence: CASSAGRTGKPNEKLFF.

The V call is TRBV20-1, the J call TRBJ2-1; D not resolved. The germline V gene has CDR1 DFQATT and CDR2 SNEGSKA (reference sequence). Trimming pared 4 bases from V and 6 bases from J, leaving 16 bases between. This CDR3 comprises 14 residues. CDR3 nucleotide sequence: TGCAGTGCTAAAGATAATTGGGCTAGCAATGAGCAGTTCTTC. Translation gives CSAKDNWASNEQFF.

CDR3 loop: CASSHLPVAGAEAFF. CDR3 bases: TGTGCCAGCAGCCATTTACCCGTGGCAGGGGCAGAAGCTTTCTTT. The chain recombines TRBV3-1 with TRBJ1-1; tentative D call: TRBD1 (6 bases). The CDR3 totals 15 residues. Germline CDR1 and CDR2: LGHDT and YNNKEL (reference sequence). Trimming stripped 3 bases from V and 8 bases from J, with 19 bases between.

This clonotype occurred a few times. The V and J genes are TRBV28 and TRBJ2-7; D unresolved. CDR1 is MDHEN, CDR2 SYDVKM, per germline. The CDR3 totals 12 residues. Trimming cost V 8 bases and J 4 bases, with 12 bases left between them. The CDR3 loop reads CASGPSFYEQYF. CDR3 nucleotide sequence: TGTGCCAGCGGACCTTCTTTTTACGAGCAGTACTTC.

This chain uses TRBV7-9 with TRBJ2-3; weak D call: TRBD2 (7 bases). This CDR3 has 15 amino acids. V lost 2 bases to trimming and J lost 2 bases, with 11 bases between them. Germline V gene sequence: CDR1 SEHNR, CDR2 FQNEAQ (reference sequence). CDR3 nucleotide sequence: TGTGCCAGCAGCTTACTCCGGGGGGCCACAGATACGCAGTATTTT. It encodes CASSLLRGATDTQYF.

This clonotype was observed at least ten times. The V call is TRBV12-3 or TRBV12-4, the J call TRBJ2-2, with 8 bases identical to TRBD2. V lost 10 bases, J lost 0 bases, and 10 bases stayed unmatched. The CDR3 loop spans 16 amino acids. CDR3 sequence: CATPALTSANTGELFF. CDR3 in DNA: TGTGCCACCCCAGCTTTGACTAGCGCGAACACCGGGGAGCTGTTTTTT.

The V gene is TRBV4-2, the J gene TRBJ1-1, with a tentative D call TRBD1 (6 bases). The CDR3 extends over 13 amino acids. The V gene's germline CDR1 is LGHNA and CDR2 YNFKEQ. Trimming cost V 3 bases and J 6 bases, with 11 bases left between them. The CDR3 sequence is CASSHLDRPEAFF. CDR3 bases: TGTGCCAGCAGCCACCTTGACAGGCCTGAAGCTTTCTTT.

This CDR3 reads CSVDGVVTEAFF. CDR3 nucleotides: TGCAGCGTTGATGGGGTGGTCACTGAAGCTTTCTTT. The J gene is TRBJ1-1, the V gene TRBV29-1; D unclear. The CDR3 has 12 amino acids. V lost 3 bases, J lost 4 bases, and 9 bases lay in between. Germline values: CDR1 SQVTM, CDR2 ANQGSEA.

This rearrangement joins TRBV20-1 to TRBJ2-7; 13 bases agree with TRBD2. Germline V lookup: CDR1 DFQATT, CDR2 SNEGSKA (reference sequence). This CDR3 comprises 18 residues. After removal of 1 base from V and 3 bases from J, the junction contained 12 bases not matched to a gene. The CDR3 DNA sequence: TGCAGTGCTAGAGCAGGGTGGACTAGCGGGAGTCCGCTCTACGAGCAGTACTTC. Translated: CSARAGWTSGSPLYEQYF.

The chain couples TRBV6-6 to TRBJ1-2; 8 bases are shared with TRBD1. V was clipped by 7 bases and J by 3 bases; unmatched bases: 4. The germline gives CDR1 MNHNY, CDR2 SVGAGI (reference sequence). The CDR3 has 13 amino acids. The CDR3 nucleotides are TGTGCCAGCAACCCGACAGGGGACTATGGCTACACCTTC. It encodes CASNPTGDYGYTF.